A selection of T cell receptor beta chains follows, all from one sample in a study of T-cell memory formation after mild COVID-19. TCRdb itself ran the 5' RACE reads through MiXCR, one entry per CDR3 protein. The repertoire holds some 250,000 distinct CDR3 sequences, with approximately 9% as singletons. The sample taken for sequencing was PBMCs or a T cell subset sorted from them (not recorded which). The receptors were sampled from a man aged 18 to 29 who had mild COVID-19 (a few samples of this study predate the infection). Cell type and time point are not known. Both conserved end residues are part of each CDR3. D genes are given only for firm matches. Clone size appears in some rows only: once, few, many, or a class for an expanded clone.

CDR3 protein: CASTETSGSYNEQFF; CDR3 DNA: TGTGCCAGCACCGAGACTAGCGGCTCCTACAATGAGCAGTTCTTC; CDR3 length: 15; clone size: few; J gene: TRBJ2-1; V gene: TRBV9; D gene: TRBD2
CDR3 protein: CASGLTPGENIQYF; CDR3 DNA: TGCGCCAGCGGCCTCACCCCAGGCGAAAACATTCAGTACTTC; CDR3 length: 14; clone size: few; J gene: TRBJ2-4; V gene: TRBV5-1; D gene: NA
CDR3 protein: CASSQLVGSSYGYTF; CDR3 DNA: TGTGCCAGCAGCCAGCTGGTGGGGTCCAGCTATGGCTACACCTTC; CDR3 length: 15; clone size: NA; J gene: TRBJ1-2; V gene: TRBV14; D gene: NA
CDR3 protein: CASSLTRGPTDTQYF; CDR3 DNA: TGCGCCAGCAGCCTGACAAGGGGGCCCACAGATACGCAGTATTTT; CDR3 length: 15; clone size: few; J gene: TRBJ2-3; V gene: TRBV5-1; D gene: TRBD1
CDR3 protein: CASRPGGGTGELFF; CDR3 DNA: TGTGCCAGCAGACCGGGGGGGGGTACCGGGGAGCTGTTTTTT; CDR3 length: 14; clone size: few; J gene: TRBJ2-2; V gene: TRBV12-3/TRBV12-4; D gene: TRBD2
CDR3 protein: CASSNRATGELFF; CDR3 DNA: TGTGCCAGTAGTAACAGGGCCACCGGGGAGCTGTTTTTT; CDR3 length: 13; clone size: few; J gene: TRBJ2-2; V gene: TRBV19; D gene: NA
CDR3 protein: CASSIWGRANQPQHF; CDR3 DNA: TGTGCCAGTAGTATTTGGGGCAGGGCCAATCAGCCCCAGCATTTT; CDR3 length: 15; clone size: NA; J gene: TRBJ1-5; V gene: TRBV19; D gene: NA
CDR3 protein: CASSPSAGSPGTQYF; CDR3 DNA: TGTGCCAGCTCACCTTCGGCGGGTAGTCCGGGGACCCAGTACTTC; CDR3 length: 15; clone size: few; J gene: TRBJ2-5; V gene: TRBV18; D gene: NA
CDR3 protein: CASSYRTGGGEQYF; CDR3 DNA: TGTGCCAGCAGTTACCGCACAGGGGGAGGCGAGCAGTACTTC; CDR3 length: 14; clone size: NA; J gene: TRBJ2-7; V gene: TRBV7-6; D gene: TRBD1
CDR3 protein: CASNEGNAGNTIYF; CDR3 DNA: TGTGCCAGCAATGAGGGGAACGCTGGAAACACCATATATTTT; CDR3 length: 14; clone size: NA; J gene: TRBJ1-3; V gene: TRBV28; D gene: NA
CDR3 protein: CSARDLFSGSYTGELFF; CDR3 DNA: TGCAGTGCTAGAGATTTGTTTTCAGGGTCGTACACCGGGGAGCTGTTTTTT; CDR3 length: 17; clone size: many; J gene: TRBJ2-2; V gene: TRBV20-1; D gene: NA
CDR3 protein: CSARAGGVYGYTF; CDR3 DNA: TGCAGTGCTAGGGCAGGGGGCGTCTATGGCTACACCTTC; CDR3 length: 13; clone size: NA; J gene: TRBJ1-2; V gene: TRBV20-1; D gene: TRBD1
CDR3 protein: CASSPRGGPSSYNEQFF; CDR3 DNA: TGTGCCAGCAGCCCCCGGGGAGGCCCCAGCTCCTACAATGAGCAGTTCTTC; CDR3 length: 17; clone size: many; J gene: TRBJ2-1; V gene: TRBV9; D gene: NA
CDR3 protein: CASSQEGVAGYGYTF; CDR3 DNA: TGCGCCAGCAGCCAAGAGGGAGTAGCGGGCTATGGCTACACCTTC; CDR3 length: 15; clone size: NA; J gene: TRBJ1-2; V gene: TRBV4-1; D gene: NA
CDR3 protein: CASSLAGLAGDTQYF; CDR3 DNA: TGTGCCAGCAGCTTAGCGGGACTAGCGGGGGATACGCAGTATTTT; CDR3 length: 15; clone size: NA; J gene: TRBJ2-3; V gene: TRBV7-2; D gene: TRBD2
CDR3 protein: CSGARGDYGYTF; CDR3 DNA: TGCAGTGGAGCCAGGGGGGACTATGGCTACACCTTC; CDR3 length: 12; clone size: NA; J gene: TRBJ1-2; V gene: TRBV20-1; D gene: TRBD1
CDR3 protein: CSASLWSYNEQFF; CDR3 DNA: TGCAGCGCCTCCCTATGGTCCTACAATGAGCAGTTCTTC; CDR3 length: 13; clone size: few; J gene: TRBJ2-1; V gene: TRBV29-1; D gene: NA
CDR3 protein: CASSLERYGVEQYF; CDR3 DNA: TGTGCCAGCAGCTTAGAGCGTTACGGGGTCGAGCAGTACTTC; CDR3 length: 14; clone size: many; J gene: TRBJ2-7; V gene: TRBV7-9; D gene: NA
CDR3 protein: CASRPGFKGETQYF; CDR3 DNA: TGTGCCAGCAGGCCCGGATTTAAAGGGGAGACCCAGTACTTC; CDR3 length: 14; clone size: NA; J gene: TRBJ2-5; V gene: TRBV11-2; D gene: NA
CDR3 protein: CSVGTGANYEQYF; CDR3 DNA: TGCAGCGTTGGGACAGGGGCCAACTACGAGCAGTACTTC; CDR3 length: 13; clone size: NA; J gene: TRBJ2-7; V gene: TRBV29-1; D gene: TRBD1
CDR3 protein: CSAREQGRGTEAFF; CDR3 DNA: TGCAGTGCTAGAGAGCAGGGCCGCGGGACTGAAGCTTTCTTT; CDR3 length: 14; clone size: NA; J gene: TRBJ1-1; V gene: TRBV20-1; D gene: NA
CDR3 protein: CASKGGWDIQYF; CDR3 DNA: TGTGCCAGTAAAGGAGGATGGGACATTCAGTACTTC; CDR3 length: 12; clone size: NA; J gene: TRBJ2-4; V gene: TRBV19; D gene: NA
CDR3 protein: CSSPAAGGTDTQYF; CDR3 DNA: TGCAGTTCCCCCGCGGCAGGGGGCACAGATACGCAGTATTTT; CDR3 length: 14; clone size: few; J gene: TRBJ2-3; V gene: TRBV20-1; D gene: NA
CDR3 protein: CASSLWEGNTEAFF; CDR3 DNA: TGTGCCAGCAGTTTATGGGAGGGGAACACTGAAGCTTTCTTT; CDR3 length: 14; clone size: few; J gene: TRBJ1-1; V gene: TRBV12-3/TRBV12-4; D gene: NA
CDR3 protein: CASSLFREHEQFF; CDR3 DNA: TGTGCCAGCAGCCTTTTCCGGGAGCATGAGCAGTTCTTC; CDR3 length: 13; clone size: NA; J gene: TRBJ2-1; V gene: TRBV7-3; D gene: NA
CDR3 protein: CASSPLRRSGNYGYTF; CDR3 DNA: TGCGCCAGCAGCCCTCTTAGGCGCAGCGGGAACTATGGCTACACCTTC; CDR3 length: 16; clone size: few; J gene: TRBJ1-2; V gene: TRBV4-1; D gene: NA
CDR3 protein: CASSQEAGRVGDQPQHF; CDR3 DNA: TGTGCCAGCAGCCAAGAAGCGGGGAGGGTAGGCGATCAGCCCCAGCATTTT; CDR3 length: 17; clone size: NA; J gene: TRBJ1-5; V gene: TRBV4-2; D gene: NA
CDR3 protein: CASRVGATGKAFF; CDR3 DNA: TGCGCCAGCAGAGTCGGGGCCACTGGGAAAGCTTTCTTT; CDR3 length: 13; clone size: many; J gene: TRBJ1-1; V gene: TRBV5-1; D gene: NA
CDR3 protein: CASRRTDSSYNEQFF; CDR3 DNA: TGCGCCAGCAGGAGGACAGACAGCTCCTACAATGAGCAGTTCTTC; CDR3 length: 15; clone size: NA; J gene: TRBJ2-1; V gene: TRBV10-2; D gene: NA
CDR3 protein: CASSQAWTIGTRGETQYF; CDR3 DNA: TGTGCCAGCAGCCAAGCGTGGACTATTGGGACAAGAGGAGAGACCCAGTACTTC; CDR3 length: 18; clone size: NA; J gene: TRBJ2-5; V gene: TRBV4-2; D gene: NA
CDR3 protein: CSARGGQGVYNEQFF; CDR3 DNA: TGCAGTGCTAGAGGTGGACAGGGGGTCTACAATGAGCAGTTCTTC; CDR3 length: 15; clone size: NA; J gene: TRBJ2-1; V gene: TRBV20-1; D gene: TRBD1
CDR3 protein: CASSFSPGRTTEAFF; CDR3 DNA: TGTGCCAGCAGCTTTTCGCCGGGACGGACCACTGAAGCTTTCTTT; CDR3 length: 15; clone size: many; J gene: TRBJ1-1; V gene: TRBV7-2; D gene: NA
CDR3 protein: CSARDPLKGGNGNTIYF; CDR3 DNA: TGCAGTGCTAGAGATCCCCTCAAAGGGGGTAATGGAAACACCATATATTTT; CDR3 length: 17; clone size: NA; J gene: TRBJ1-3; V gene: TRBV20-1; D gene: NA